This T cell receptor (beta chain) is drawn from a study of cytomegalovirus exposure and HLA in healthy donors. The study's findings and limits: Apart from CMV serostatus, no immune exposure information was available. For TCR beta chains, V- and J-gene trimming was later linked to a missense DCLRE1C variant.

Primers: 60 Vbeta forward and 13 Jbeta reverse. Measured with immunoSEQ multiplex PCR; TCRdb has only the in-frame clones, and not every one. Of about 160,000 clones listed, 81% were seen once; the top ten hold roughly 1.4%. V lost 4 bases to trimming and J lost 0 bases, with 9 bases between them. Germline assignment: CDR1 ENHRY and CDR2 SYGVKD. The CDR3 covers 14 residues. As regards this clone: Its antigen is unknown.

The sequenced sample consisted of PBMCs. This TCR derives from a man aged 50 to 60 in good health and CMV-seropositive. The V gene is TRBV10-3, the J gene TRBJ1-1; a possible D gene is TRBD1 (6 bases). The CDR3 DNA is TGTGCCATCAGTGGGGGGGGCATGAACACTGAAGCTTTCTTT. Encoded protein: CAISGGGMNTEAFF.